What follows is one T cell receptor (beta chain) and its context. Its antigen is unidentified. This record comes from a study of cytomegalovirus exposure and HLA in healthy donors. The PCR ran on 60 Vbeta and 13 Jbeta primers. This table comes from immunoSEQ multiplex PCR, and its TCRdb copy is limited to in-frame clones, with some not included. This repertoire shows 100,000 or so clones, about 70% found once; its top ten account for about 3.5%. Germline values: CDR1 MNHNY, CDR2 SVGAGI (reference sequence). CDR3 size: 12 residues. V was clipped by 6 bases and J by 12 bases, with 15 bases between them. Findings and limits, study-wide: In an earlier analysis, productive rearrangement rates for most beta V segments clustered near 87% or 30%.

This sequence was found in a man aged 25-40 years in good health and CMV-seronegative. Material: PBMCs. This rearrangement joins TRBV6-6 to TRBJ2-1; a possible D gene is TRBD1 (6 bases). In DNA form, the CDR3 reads TGTGCCAGCAGCCTAGAACAGGGCGGGCAGTTCTTC. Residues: CASSLEQGGQFF.